This TCR beta chain was recovered during a study of PD-1 blockade in classical Hodgkin lymphoma. Documented time point: cycle 4 day 1 (C4D1), after 5 to 7 weeks of nivolumab. No patient escaped relapse after autologous stem cell transplantation, and brentuximab vedotin exposure varied. The protocol was immunoSEQ multiplex PCR, while the TCRdb copy is restricted to in-frame clones and leaves out a portion. The table shows about 41,000 clones, with 55% to 70% occurring only once. The V and J ends lost 4 bases and 0 bases, in that order; junction bases with no gene match: 6. Per germline, CDR1 SGHNT and CDR2 YYREEE (reference sequence). There are 15 residues in the CDR3.

The V and J genes are TRBV5-4 and TRBJ2-5; TRBD1 matches at 7 bases. The receptor was isolated from a human donor with classical Hodgkin lymphoma. Sequencing used peripheral blood mononuclear cells (PBMCs), obtained before the fourth cycle of nivolumab. The CDR3 is CASSIGTENQETQYF. CDR3 DNA sequence: TGTGCCAGCAGCATCGGGACAGAGAACCAAGAGACCCAGTACTTC.